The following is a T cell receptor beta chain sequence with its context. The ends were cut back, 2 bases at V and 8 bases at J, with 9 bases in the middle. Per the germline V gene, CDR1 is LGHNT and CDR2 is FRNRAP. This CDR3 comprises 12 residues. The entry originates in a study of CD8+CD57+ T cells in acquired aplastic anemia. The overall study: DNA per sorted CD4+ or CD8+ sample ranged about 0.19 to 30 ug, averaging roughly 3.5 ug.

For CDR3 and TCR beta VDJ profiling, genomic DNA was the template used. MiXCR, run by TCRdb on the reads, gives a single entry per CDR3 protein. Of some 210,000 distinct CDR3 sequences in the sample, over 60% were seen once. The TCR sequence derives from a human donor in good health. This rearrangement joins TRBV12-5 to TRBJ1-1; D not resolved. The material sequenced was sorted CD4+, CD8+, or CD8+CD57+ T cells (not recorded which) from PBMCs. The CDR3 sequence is CASGLSWTEAFF. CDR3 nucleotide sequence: TGTGCTAGTGGTTTGTCTTGGACCGAAGCTTTCTTT. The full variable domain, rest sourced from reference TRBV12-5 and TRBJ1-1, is DARVTQTPRHKVTEMGQEVTMRCQPILGHNTVFWYRQTMMQGLELLAYFRNRAPLDDSGMPKDRFSAEMPDATLATLKIQPSEPRDSAVYFCASGLSWTEAFFGQGTRLTVV.